Presented here are 10 T cell receptor beta chains from one specimen sequenced in a study of cytomegalovirus exposure and HLA in healthy donors. The primer mix had 60 Vbeta and 13 Jbeta primers. Here immunoSEQ multiplex PCR was the method, and the copy in TCRdb shows in-frame clones only, minus some. This sample yields around 150,000 clones, of which 80% to 90% are seen a single time; 6.5% to 7.5% belongs to the top ten. Material for sequencing was PBMCs. These receptor sequences come from a woman in her twenties or thirties in good health and CMV-seropositive.

Only one count was recorded for this clone. The chain uses TRBV9 and TRBJ1-2, with TRBD1 matching 8 bases. The CDR3 runs to 15 residues. V lost 5 bases to trimming and J lost 7 bases; unmatched junction nucleotides: 13. Germline V gives CDR1 SGDLS, CDR2 YYNGEE. CDR3 in amino acids: CASRAGTGRSFGYTF. In DNA form, the CDR3 reads TGTGCCAGCAGGGCCGGGACAGGTCGTTCCTTTGGCTACACCTTC.

The rearrangement links TRBV5-1 to TRBJ2-3; the match to TRBD2 covers 9 bases. V trimming: 4 bases; J trimming: 1 base; junction bases outside the gene matches: 7. Germline V lookup: CDR1 SGHRS, CDR2 YFSETQ. CDR3 length: 16 amino acids. The DNA of the CDR3 is TGCGCCAGCAGCCGGTCGACTAGCGGCCGCACAGATACGCAGTATTTT. This codes for CASSRSTSGRTDTQYF.

The chain combines TRBV10-3 with TRBJ2-7; TRBD1 agrees at 7 bases. The CDR3 totals 17 residues. Germline CDR1 reads ENHRY; CDR2 reads SYGVKD. V was pared by 6 bases and J by 4 bases, with 18 bases of the junction left unmatched. The CDR3 reads CAIRSWRQGLVGYEQYF. Here the CDR3 DNA reads TGTGCCATCAGAAGTTGGAGACAGGGCCTTGTAGGGTACGAGCAGTACTTC.

This clone was seen a few times. The rearrangement joins TRBV6-1 to TRBJ1-2, with 7 bases that match TRBD1. With 6 bases clipped from V and 4 bases from J, the junction kept 5 bases outside the gene matches. CDR1 is MNHNS, CDR2 SASEGT, per germline. This CDR3 has 13 amino acids. CDR3 nucleotide sequence: TGTGCCAGCAGGGGCGGGACAGCCTATGGCTACACCTTC. The encoded protein is CASRGGTAYGYTF.

V gene TRBV6-5 combines with J gene TRBJ1-4, with a possible D match to TRBD1 (6 bases). CDR1 is MNHEY and CDR2 is SVGAGI in the germline V gene. The CDR3 totals 16 residues. Trimming took off 1 base at V and 0 bases at J, with 9 bases between the two ends. Here the CDR3 DNA reads TGTGCCAGCAGTTACTTCCCAGGGGCAACTAATGAAAAACTGTTTTTT. This gives the protein CASSYFPGATNEKLFF.

The chain is built from TRBV19 and TRBJ1-2; D might be TRBD1 (6 bases). The germline CDR1 and CDR2 sequences are LNHDA and SQIVND (reference sequence). This CDR3 region has 15 residues. Trimming took 3 bases from V and 7 from J, leaving 18 bases between them. The CDR3 spells CASSISVAGASGYTF. DNA of the CDR3: TGTGCCAGTAGTATTTCGGTTGCAGGGGCCTCTGGCTACACCTTC.

The chain carries TRBV7-9 and TRBJ1-2, with D unresolved. This CDR3 contains 14 residues. Trimming pared 2 bases from V and 5 bases from J, leaving 12 bases between. Germline V CDR1 and CDR2: SEHNR, FQNEAQ (reference sequence). The CDR3 DNA reads TGTGCCAGCAGCTTATCCAGGAACTTTTATGGCTACACCTTC. Amino acid sequence: CASSLSRNFYGYTF. Full variable domain (remainder filled in from reference TRBV7-9 and TRBJ1-2): DTGVSQNPRHKITKRGQNVTFRCDPISEHNRLYWYRQTLGQGPEFLTYFQNEAQLEKSRLLSDRFSAERPKGSFSTLEIQRTEQGDSAMYLCASSLSRNFYGYTFGSGTRLTVV.

In this sample, this clone turned up once. The V and J genes are TRBV9 and TRBJ1-2; D ambiguous. V lost 3 bases to trimming and J lost 5 bases, with 14 bases between them. From germline, CDR1 is SGDLS and CDR2 YYNGEE. The CDR3 length is 14 residues. This CDR3 reads CASSGTGSEYGYTF. The CDR3, as DNA: TGTGCCAGCAGCGGAACCGGGAGTGAGTATGGCTACACCTTC.

The chain is built from TRBV9 and TRBJ1-1; D ambiguous. The V end lost 6 bases, the J end lost 5 bases, and 8 bases lay between the germline ends. The germline gives CDR1 SGDLS, CDR2 YYNGEE. The length of the CDR3 is 11 residues. CDR3 in amino acids: CASTVETEAFF. CDR3 DNA: TGTGCCAGCACCGTGGAGACTGAAGCTTTCTTT.

This clone was counted a single time. The rearrangement links TRBV13 to TRBJ2-7; D is unclear. The germline CDR1 and CDR2 sequences are PRHDT and FYEKMQ (reference sequence). V lost 4 bases to trimming and J lost 3 bases, with 10 bases between them. The CDR3 has 13 amino acids. The CDR3 region has the DNA TGTGCCAGCAGCTCACCACACCTCTACGAGCAGTACTTC. This translates into CASSSPHLYEQYF.